These T cell receptor beta chains were read from a single sample in a study of CD8+CD57+ T cells in acquired aplastic anemia. TCRdb re-called the reads with MiXCR, one entry per CDR3 protein. The sample lists fewer than 250,000 distinct CDR3 sequences, around half seen once, with 16% in the top ten. Material for sequencing was sorted CD4+, CD8+, or CD8+CD57+ T cells (not recorded which) from PBMCs. The source is a human donor in good health, serving as a control. CDR3s include the opening cysteine and the closing phenylalanine or tryptophan. A D gene is named only where the DNA matches it firmly. Part of the rows lack a size; the others show once, few, many or a class for expanded clones.

>.|.|TRBJ1-5|TRBV4-3
CASSQDDSQPQHF
TGCGCCAGCAGCCAAGACGACAGTCAGCCCCAGCATTTT
>many|.|TRBJ1-1|TRBV5-1
CASSLRLGTEAFF
TGCGCCAGCAGCTTGAGGTTGGGCACTGAAGCTTTCTTT
>.|.|TRBJ2-3|TRBV18
CASSPPNAVTDTQYF
TGTGCCAGCTCACCACCGAACGCGGTCACAGATACGCAGTATTTT
>.|.|TRBJ1-1|TRBV7-3
CASSPTTRPSEAFF
TGTGCCAGCAGCCCAACGACAAGGCCTTCTGAAGCTTTCTTT
>many|.|TRBJ2-5|TRBV30
CAWSVLKQETQYF
TGTGCCTGGAGTGTACTGAAACAAGAGACCCAGTACTTC
>.|.|TRBJ1-1|TRBV29-1
CSAQGTSGAFF
TGCAGCGCCCAGGGTACAAGTGGAGCTTTCTTT
>many|.|TRBJ1-1|TRBV6-6
CASTRPEVNTEAFF
TGTGCCAGCACCCGCCCTGAAGTGAACACTGAAGCTTTCTTT
>many|.|TRBJ1-4|TRBV7-9
CASSFPVGSTNEKLFF
TGTGCCAGCAGCTTTCCCGTGGGTTCTACTAATGAAAAACTGTTTTTT
>.|.|TRBJ1-2|TRBV29-1
CSAGQLYGYTF
TGCAGCGCTGGACAGTTATATGGCTACACCTTC
>.|.|TRBJ1-1|TRBV20-1
CSARVGAFF
TGCAGTGCTAGAGTAGGGGCTTTCTTT
>.|TRBD1|TRBJ2-7|TRBV7-3
CTSSLVTGNEQYF
TGTACCAGCAGCTTAGTGACAGGGAACGAGCAGTACTTC
>.|.|TRBJ2-3|TRBV20-1
CSARGPGRTDTQYF
TGCAGTGCTAGAGGACCGGGACGCACAGATACGCAGTATTTT
>many|.|TRBJ1-4|TRBV4-3
CASSPGSVRQEKLFF
TGCGCCAGCAGCCCGGGATCTGTACGGCAGGAAAAACTGTTTTTT
>.|.|TRBJ2-5|TRBV5-1
CASSLGVAGITETQYF
TGCGCCAGCAGCTTGGGTGTGGCCGGCATTACGGAGACCCAGTACTTC
>once|.|TRBJ1-4|TRBV6-6
CASSYHYLIRELFF
TGTGCCAGCAGTTACCATTATCTCATTCGGGAACTGTTTTTT
>few|.|TRBJ2-7|TRBV28
CASSTPPSLHPYEQYF
TGTGCCAGCAGCACACCCCCCTCGCTCCATCCCTACGAGCAGTACTTC
>.|TRBD1|TRBJ2-7|TRBV10-3
CAISAGQGYEQYF
TGTGCCATCAGTGCGGGACAGGGTTACGAGCAGTACTTC
>many|.|TRBJ1-6|TRBV24-1
CATSAGKGFNSPLHF
TGTGCCACCAGTGCAGGGAAGGGGTTTAATTCACCCCTCCACTTT
>.|.|TRBJ2-7|TRBV19
CASSIGHGRETYEQYF
TGTGCCAGTAGTATAGGGCACGGACGGGAAACCTACGAGCAGTACTTC
>many|TRBD1|TRBJ2-7|TRBV19
CASSILRTGSDEQYF
TGTGCCAGTAGTATTTTGAGGACAGGGTCCGACGAGCAGTACTTC
>few|TRBD1|TRBJ1-4|TRBV30
CAWSPPPPGGEKLFF
TGTGCCTGGAGTCCCCCACCGCCAGGGGGCGAAAAACTGTTTTTT
>.|TRBD2|TRBJ2-5|TRBV20-1
CSARAGPSGGETQYF
TGCAGTGCTAGAGCGGGGCCTAGCGGGGGGGAGACCCAGTACTTC
>.|TRBD1|TRBJ1-1|TRBV12-3/TRBV12-4
CASSVSPGTEDTEAFF
TGTGCCAGCAGTGTATCCCCGGGGACAGAGGACACTGAAGCTTTCTTT
>few|.|TRBJ1-1|TRBV20-1
CSARGFPGIDTEAFF
TGCAGTGCTAGAGGTTTTCCTGGGATCGACACTGAAGCTTTCTTT
>.|.|TRBJ2-1|TRBV7-9
CASRTDPPPNEQFF
TGTGCCAGCAGGACCGATCCCCCACCTAATGAGCAGTTCTTC
>many|TRBD1|TRBJ2-5|TRBV20-1
CSATQTGGRETQYF
TGCAGTGCCACACAAACAGGGGGCCGCGAGACCCAGTACTTC
>many|TRBD2|TRBJ2-7|TRBV3-1
CASSRRTSGVAYEQYF
TGTGCCAGCAGCCGTAGGACTAGCGGGGTCGCCTACGAGCAGTACTTC
>.|.|TRBJ1-5|TRBV10-1
CASSAVGNQPQHF
TGCGCCAGCAGCGCCGTTGGGAATCAGCCCCAGCATTTT
>.|.|TRBJ2-5|TRBV18
CASSPAQVLRRETQYF
TGTGCCAGCTCACCCGCGCAGGTCTTGAGGAGAGAGACCCAGTACTTC
>.|TRBD2|TRBJ2-3|TRBV7-8
CASSPLAGGLDTQYF
TGTGCCAGCAGTCCACTAGCGGGGGGGCTGGATACGCAGTATTTT
>.|.|TRBJ1-5|TRBV27
CASSFGGGFNQPQHF
TGTGCCAGCAGTTTTGGAGGGGGGTTCAATCAGCCCCAGCATTTT
>once|.|TRBJ2-2|TRBV7-2
CASSLRPGHPFYTGELFF
TGTGCCAGCAGTTTAAGACCGGGCCACCCTTTTTACACCGGGGAGCTGTTTTTT
>.|.|TRBJ2-1|TRBV20-1
CSALEGGGAGYNEQFF
TGCAGTGCCTTGGAGGGTGGCGGGGCCGGGTACAATGAGCAGTTCTTC
>.|TRBD1|TRBJ1-6|TRBV7-2
CASSSRGEDSPLHF
TGTGCCAGCAGCTCCAGGGGGGAGGATTCACCCCTCCACTTT
>.|TRBD1|TRBJ1-2|TRBV29-1
CSVEAGTGDNYGYTF
TGCAGCGTTGAAGCGGGGACAGGGGATAACTATGGCTACACCTTC